The rows below give T cell receptor beta chains drawn from one sample of a study of cytomegalovirus exposure and HLA in healthy donors. Sequencing was performed with immunoSEQ multiplex PCR; in TCRdb, only in-frame clones are kept and a portion is missing. The sample shows more than 140,000 clones, about 80% of them seen only once. The specimen was PBMCs. These receptors all stem from a man aged 30-40 years in good health and CMV-seropositive. Both conserved end residues are part of each CDR3. The order of the fields is D gene, J gene, V gene, clone size, CDR3 protein, CDR3 DNA. The D gene is left open where the match is weak. Not all rows give a size; the values are once, few, many and, for expanded clones, a class.

d_call: -; j_call: TRBJ2-7; v_call: TRBV9; clone_size: -; cdr3_aa: CASSVANQAPSYEQYF; cdr3_nt: TGTGCCAGCAGCGTAGCTAACCAGGCGCCTTCCTACGAGCAGTACTTC
d_call: -; j_call: TRBJ2-3; v_call: TRBV5-1; clone_size: -; cdr3_aa: CASSSEGLRTDTQYF; cdr3_nt: TGCGCCAGCAGCTCGGAGGGATTACGCACAGATACGCAGTATTTT
d_call: -; j_call: TRBJ2-7; v_call: TRBV28; clone_size: -; cdr3_aa: CASMMGQGGYYEQYF; cdr3_nt: TGTGCCAGCATGATGGGGCAAGGGGGTTACTACGAGCAGTACTTC
d_call: -; j_call: TRBJ2-1; v_call: TRBV10-1; clone_size: -; cdr3_aa: CASSELRGSSGGNEQFF; cdr3_nt: TGCGCCAGCAGTGAGTTACGGGGGAGTAGTGGGGGGAATGAGCAGTTCTTC
d_call: TRBD2; j_call: TRBJ2-3; v_call: TRBV4-1; clone_size: -; cdr3_aa: CASSRLAAIDTQYF; cdr3_nt: TGCGCCAGCAGCAGACTAGCGGCTATAGATACGCAGTATTTT
d_call: -; j_call: TRBJ1-6; v_call: TRBV5-1; clone_size: -; cdr3_aa: CASSLNTGINSPLHF; cdr3_nt: TGCGCCAGCAGCCTCAATACAGGAATTAATTCACCCCTCCACTTT
d_call: -; j_call: TRBJ2-2; v_call: TRBV9; clone_size: few; cdr3_aa: CASSVREVTAGELFF; cdr3_nt: TGTGCCAGCAGCGTAAGGGAGGTTACGGCAGGGGAGCTGTTTTTT
d_call: TRBD1; j_call: TRBJ1-1; v_call: TRBV11-3; clone_size: -; cdr3_aa: CASSSSGTANTEAFF; cdr3_nt: TGTGCCAGCAGCTCTTCCGGGACAGCGAACACTGAAGCTTTCTTT
d_call: -; j_call: TRBJ2-2; v_call: TRBV7-9; clone_size: -; cdr3_aa: CASSSGGSGRTGELFF; cdr3_nt: TGTGCCAGCAGCTCCGGAGGTAGCGGCCGCACCGGGGAGCTGTTTTTT
d_call: -; j_call: TRBJ1-5; v_call: TRBV19; clone_size: -; cdr3_aa: CASRGPGYTSNQPQHF; cdr3_nt: TGTGCCAGTAGGGGCCCTGGATATACAAGCAATCAGCCCCAGCATTTT
d_call: TRBD1; j_call: TRBJ1-5; v_call: TRBV5-1; clone_size: -; cdr3_aa: CASSPQGAKNQPQHF; cdr3_nt: TGCGCCAGCAGCCCTCAGGGGGCGAAGAATCAGCCCCAGCATTTT
d_call: -; j_call: TRBJ2-7; v_call: TRBV7-9; clone_size: -; cdr3_aa: CASSLEVATYEQYF; cdr3_nt: TGTGCCAGCAGCTTAGAGGTAGCTACCTACGAGCAGTACTTC
d_call: -; j_call: TRBJ1-2; v_call: TRBV27; clone_size: few; cdr3_aa: CASSPGLLNYGYTF; cdr3_nt: TGTGCCAGCAGTCCGGGACTGCTAAACTATGGCTACACCTTC
d_call: -; j_call: TRBJ1-5; v_call: TRBV4-3; clone_size: -; cdr3_aa: CASSQERGLRQPQHF; cdr3_nt: TGCGCCAGCAGCCAAGAGAGAGGACTCCGGCAGCCCCAGCATTTT
d_call: -; j_call: TRBJ1-2; v_call: TRBV9; clone_size: -; cdr3_aa: CASSSPQWADNYGYTF; cdr3_nt: TGTGCCAGCAGCTCCCCCCAATGGGCAGACAACTATGGCTACACCTTC
d_call: TRBD1; j_call: TRBJ2-2; v_call: TRBV5-1; clone_size: -; cdr3_aa: CASSFWGQGLPGELFF; cdr3_nt: TGCGCCAGCAGCTTCTGGGGACAGGGGCTGCCCGGGGAGCTGTTTTTT
d_call: -; j_call: TRBJ1-2; v_call: TRBV7-9; clone_size: -; cdr3_aa: CASSLAVGHGYTF; cdr3_nt: TGTGCCAGCAGCTTAGCGGTGGGGCATGGCTACACCTTC
d_call: TRBD1; j_call: TRBJ1-1; v_call: TRBV6-5; clone_size: -; cdr3_aa: CASSFGQGQTEAFF; cdr3_nt: TGTGCCAGCAGTTTTGGACAGGGTCAGACTGAAGCTTTCTTT
d_call: -; j_call: TRBJ1-5; v_call: TRBV28; clone_size: -; cdr3_aa: CASSLSVQGQQPQHF; cdr3_nt: TGTGCCAGCAGTTTATCGGTCCAGGGGCAACAGCCCCAGCATTTT
d_call: -; j_call: TRBJ2-7; v_call: TRBV14; clone_size: -; cdr3_aa: CASSQDSYYEQYF; cdr3_nt: TGTGCCAGCAGCCAGGACAGTTACTACGAGCAGTACTTC
d_call: TRBD1; j_call: TRBJ1-1; v_call: TRBV7-8; clone_size: -; cdr3_aa: CASSPYDRGTEAFF; cdr3_nt: TGTGCCAGCAGCCCATACGACAGGGGCACTGAAGCTTTCTTT
d_call: TRBD2; j_call: TRBJ2-3; v_call: TRBV28; clone_size: -; cdr3_aa: CASSIAGGADTQYF; cdr3_nt: TGTGCCAGCAGTATAGCGGGGGGAGCGGATACGCAGTATTTT
d_call: -; j_call: TRBJ1-1; v_call: TRBV30; clone_size: -; cdr3_aa: CAWSVLPSGTEAFF; cdr3_nt: TGTGCCTGGAGTGTACTCCCGTCGGGCACTGAAGCTTTCTTT
d_call: TRBD1; j_call: TRBJ2-7; v_call: TRBV5-1; clone_size: -; cdr3_aa: CASSLGQGAGIEQYF; cdr3_nt: TGCGCCAGCAGCCTGGGGCAGGGGGCCGGTATCGAGCAGTACTTC
d_call: TRBD1; j_call: TRBJ1-1; v_call: TRBV27; clone_size: -; cdr3_aa: CASSTRTGVAFF; cdr3_nt: TGTGCCAGCAGTACGAGGACAGGGGTAGCTTTCTTT
d_call: -; j_call: TRBJ2-7; v_call: TRBV28; clone_size: -; cdr3_aa: CASGAYEQYF; cdr3_nt: TGTGCCAGCGGGGCCTACGAGCAGTACTTC
d_call: TRBD1; j_call: TRBJ2-1; v_call: TRBV18; clone_size: -; cdr3_aa: CASSPTGQNNEQFF; cdr3_nt: TGTGCCAGCTCACCTACGGGACAGAACAATGAGCAGTTCTTC
d_call: TRBD2; j_call: TRBJ2-1; v_call: TRBV11-2; clone_size: -; cdr3_aa: CASSLLAGELYNEQFF; cdr3_nt: TGTGCCAGCAGCTTATTAGCGGGAGAATTATACAATGAGCAGTTCTTC
d_call: -; j_call: TRBJ1-5; v_call: TRBV2; clone_size: -; cdr3_aa: CASAEGGAGNQPQHF; cdr3_nt: TGTGCCAGCGCCGAAGGGGGGGCAGGCAATCAGCCCCAGCATTTT
d_call: TRBD1; j_call: TRBJ2-5; v_call: TRBV27; clone_size: -; cdr3_aa: CASSFGTEETQYF; cdr3_nt: TGTGCCAGCAGTTTCGGGACAGAGGAGACCCAGTACTTC
d_call: -; j_call: TRBJ1-1; v_call: TRBV4-3; clone_size: -; cdr3_aa: CASPHMDRLNTEAFF; cdr3_nt: TGCGCCAGCCCCCATATGGACAGACTGAACACTGAAGCTTTCTTT
d_call: TRBD1; j_call: TRBJ1-4; v_call: TRBV29-1; clone_size: -; cdr3_aa: CSVGGTGVEKLFF; cdr3_nt: TGCAGCGTTGGAGGGACAGGAGTCGAAAAACTGTTTTTT
d_call: -; j_call: TRBJ2-7; v_call: TRBV27; clone_size: -; cdr3_aa: CASSLALSYEQYF; cdr3_nt: TGTGCCAGCAGTTTGGCCTTGTCCTACGAGCAGTACTTC
d_call: TRBD1; j_call: TRBJ1-4; v_call: TRBV7-7; clone_size: -; cdr3_aa: CASSTGQATNEKLFF; cdr3_nt: TGTGCCAGCAGCACGGGACAGGCAACTAATGAAAAACTGTTTTTT
d_call: -; j_call: TRBJ2-2; v_call: TRBV7-7; clone_size: -; cdr3_aa: CASSLGQENTGELFF; cdr3_nt: TGTGCCAGCAGCTTAGGGCAGGAGAACACCGGGGAGCTGTTTTTT
d_call: -; j_call: TRBJ2-7; v_call: TRBV21-1; clone_size: -; cdr3_aa: CASSKGRDRSSSSLNEQYF; cdr3_nt: TGTGCCAGCAGCAAAGGGAGAGACAGGTCATCTTCTAGTCTCAACGAGCAGTACTTC
d_call: TRBD1; j_call: TRBJ1-1; v_call: TRBV5-6; clone_size: few; cdr3_aa: CASSLRDRGLNTEAFF; cdr3_nt: TGTGCCAGCAGCCTCCGGGACAGAGGCTTGAACACTGAAGCTTTCTTT
d_call: -; j_call: TRBJ2-7; v_call: TRBV18; clone_size: -; cdr3_aa: CASSPGQSSYEQYF; cdr3_nt: TGTGCCAGCTCACCCGGACAGAGCTCCTACGAGCAGTACTTC
d_call: -; j_call: TRBJ1-2; v_call: TRBV5-4; clone_size: -; cdr3_aa: CASSGATSNYGYTF; cdr3_nt: TGTGCCAGCAGCGGGGCTACGAGTAACTATGGCTACACCTTC
d_call: TRBD2; j_call: TRBJ2-1; v_call: TRBV6-1; clone_size: -; cdr3_aa: CASSEETSGGNEQFF; cdr3_nt: TGTGCCAGCAGTGAAGAGACTAGCGGGGGGAATGAGCAGTTCTTC
d_call: TRBD2; j_call: TRBJ2-1; v_call: TRBV15; clone_size: -; cdr3_aa: CATSRDVGLAGVNEQFF; cdr3_nt: TGTGCCACCAGCAGAGATGTAGGGCTAGCGGGAGTCAATGAGCAGTTCTTC
d_call: TRBD2; j_call: TRBJ2-1; v_call: TRBV27; clone_size: -; cdr3_aa: CASKGLAGGTYNEQFF; cdr3_nt: TGTGCCAGCAAGGGACTGGCGGGAGGTACCTACAATGAGCAGTTCTTC
d_call: TRBD2; j_call: TRBJ2-1; v_call: TRBV5-4; clone_size: -; cdr3_aa: CASRLAGDNEQFF; cdr3_nt: TGTGCCAGCAGGCTAGCGGGAGACAATGAGCAGTTCTTC
d_call: TRBD2; j_call: TRBJ2-2; v_call: TRBV2; clone_size: -; cdr3_aa: CASSSGLAGNTGELFF; cdr3_nt: TGTGCCAGCAGTTCGGGACTAGCGGGGAACACCGGGGAGCTGTTTTTT
d_call: -; j_call: TRBJ1-5; v_call: TRBV30; clone_size: -; cdr3_aa: CAWSGQGNQPQHF; cdr3_nt: TGTGCCTGGAGTGGGCAGGGGAATCAGCCCCAGCATTTT
d_call: -; j_call: TRBJ1-5; v_call: TRBV19; clone_size: once; cdr3_aa: CASSIQEDQPQHF; cdr3_nt: TGTGCCAGTAGTATACAGGAAGATCAGCCCCAGCATTTT
d_call: -; j_call: TRBJ2-3; v_call: TRBV5-1; clone_size: -; cdr3_aa: CASSSGVWTDTQYF; cdr3_nt: TGCGCCAGCAGCAGCGGAGTTTGGACAGATACGCAGTATTTT
d_call: -; j_call: TRBJ1-6; v_call: TRBV18; clone_size: -; cdr3_aa: CASSRDTYNSPLHF; cdr3_nt: TGTGCCAGCTCACGGGACACCTATAATTCACCCCTCCACTTT
d_call: -; j_call: TRBJ1-5; v_call: TRBV18; clone_size: few; cdr3_aa: CASGLGGPRQPQHF; cdr3_nt: TGTGCCAGCGGACTAGGTGGGCCTCGGCAGCCCCAGCATTTT
d_call: TRBD1; j_call: TRBJ1-1; v_call: TRBV16; clone_size: -; cdr3_aa: CASSAGTANTEAFF; cdr3_nt: TGTGCCAGCAGCGCGGGGACAGCGAACACTGAAGCTTTCTTT
d_call: TRBD2; j_call: TRBJ2-1; v_call: TRBV9; clone_size: -; cdr3_aa: CASSAQRSGGGYNEQFF; cdr3_nt: TGTGCCAGCAGCGCCCAACGGAGCGGGGGGGGATACAATGAGCAGTTCTTC
d_call: -; j_call: TRBJ2-7; v_call: TRBV5-6; clone_size: -; cdr3_aa: CASSRGGLYEQYF; cdr3_nt: TGTGCCAGCAGCCGTGGGGGCTTGTACGAGCAGTACTTC
d_call: TRBD1; j_call: TRBJ2-7; v_call: TRBV11-2; clone_size: -; cdr3_aa: CASSLGQRGEQYF; cdr3_nt: TGTGCCAGCAGCTTGGGACAGCGTGGTGAGCAGTACTTC
d_call: TRBD1; j_call: TRBJ1-1; v_call: TRBV7-9; clone_size: few; cdr3_aa: CASSPDRGGDTEAFF; cdr3_nt: TGTGCCAGCAGCCCAGACAGGGGAGGGGACACTGAAGCTTTCTTT
d_call: -; j_call: TRBJ2-7; v_call: TRBV28; clone_size: -; cdr3_aa: CASRTALGQYF; cdr3_nt: TGTGCCAGCAGGACTGCCTTAGGGCAGTACTTC
d_call: -; j_call: TRBJ2-2; v_call: TRBV5-4; clone_size: -; cdr3_aa: CASSPPGSRAGELFF; cdr3_nt: TGTGCCAGCAGCCCCCCCGGGAGCCGGGCCGGGGAGCTGTTTTTT